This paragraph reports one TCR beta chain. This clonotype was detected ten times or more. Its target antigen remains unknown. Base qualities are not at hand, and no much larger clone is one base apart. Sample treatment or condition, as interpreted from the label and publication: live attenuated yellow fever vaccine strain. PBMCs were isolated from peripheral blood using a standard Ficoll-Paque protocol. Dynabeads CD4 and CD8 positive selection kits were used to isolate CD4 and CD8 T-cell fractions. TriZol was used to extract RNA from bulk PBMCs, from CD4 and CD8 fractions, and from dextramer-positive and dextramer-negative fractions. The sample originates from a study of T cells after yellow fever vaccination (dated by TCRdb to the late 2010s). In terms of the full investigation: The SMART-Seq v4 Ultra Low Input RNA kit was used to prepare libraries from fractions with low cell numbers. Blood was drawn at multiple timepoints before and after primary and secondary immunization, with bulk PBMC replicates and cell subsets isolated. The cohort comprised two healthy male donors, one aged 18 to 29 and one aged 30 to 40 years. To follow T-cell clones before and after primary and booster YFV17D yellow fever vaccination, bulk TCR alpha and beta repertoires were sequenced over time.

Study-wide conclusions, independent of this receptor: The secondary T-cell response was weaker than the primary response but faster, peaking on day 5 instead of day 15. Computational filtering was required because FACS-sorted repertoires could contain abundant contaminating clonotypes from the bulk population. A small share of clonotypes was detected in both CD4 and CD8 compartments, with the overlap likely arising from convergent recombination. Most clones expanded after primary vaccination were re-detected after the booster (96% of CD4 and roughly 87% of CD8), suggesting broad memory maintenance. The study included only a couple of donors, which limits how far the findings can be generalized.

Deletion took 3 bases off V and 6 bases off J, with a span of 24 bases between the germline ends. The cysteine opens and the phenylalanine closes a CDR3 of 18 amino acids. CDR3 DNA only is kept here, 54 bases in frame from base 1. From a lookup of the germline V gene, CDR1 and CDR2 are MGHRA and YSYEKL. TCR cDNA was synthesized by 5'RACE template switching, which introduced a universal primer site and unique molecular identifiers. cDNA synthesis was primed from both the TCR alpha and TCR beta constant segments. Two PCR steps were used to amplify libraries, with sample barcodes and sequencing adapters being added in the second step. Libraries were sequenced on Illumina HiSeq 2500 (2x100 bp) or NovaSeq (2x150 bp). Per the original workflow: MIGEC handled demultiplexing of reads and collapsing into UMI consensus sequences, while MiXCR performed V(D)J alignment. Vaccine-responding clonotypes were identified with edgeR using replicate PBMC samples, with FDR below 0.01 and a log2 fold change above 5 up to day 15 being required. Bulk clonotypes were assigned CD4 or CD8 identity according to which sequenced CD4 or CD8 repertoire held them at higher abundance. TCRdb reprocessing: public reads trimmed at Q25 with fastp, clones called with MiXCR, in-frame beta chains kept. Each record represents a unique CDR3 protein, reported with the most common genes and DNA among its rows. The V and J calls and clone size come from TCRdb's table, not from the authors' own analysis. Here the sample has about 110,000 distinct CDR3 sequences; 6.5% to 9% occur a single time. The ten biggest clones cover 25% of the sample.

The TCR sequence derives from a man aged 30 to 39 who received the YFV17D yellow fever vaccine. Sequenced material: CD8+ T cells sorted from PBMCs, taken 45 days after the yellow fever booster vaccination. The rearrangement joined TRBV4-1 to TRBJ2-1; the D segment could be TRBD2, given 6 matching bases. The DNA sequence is TGCGCCAGCAGCCAGGTCCCGGGACTTCACCCTATAACCAATGAGCAGTTCTTC. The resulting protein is CASSQVPGLHPITNEQFF.